The 23 T cell receptor beta chains listed next were all sequenced from one sample in a study of beta chain features in type 1 diabetes. The investigators reverse transcribed all of the isolated RNA, so they sequenced expressed TCRB transcripts. Sequenced by immunoSEQ multiplex PCR; TCRdb stores in-frame clones only, minus some. The sample holds under 300,000 clones, 25% to 35% seen once. Specimen: central memory CD4+ T cells from blood. The receptors derive from a man aged 30 to 45 in good health.

The chain's CDR3 is CTSSQETGGNEQFF. The CDR3 DNA reads as TGCACCAGCAGCCAAGAGACGGGAGGGAATGAGCAGTTCTTC. The J gene is TRBJ2-1, the V gene TRBV1; TRBD2 was called by the table and not checked on the DNA. TRBV1 is classified as a pseudogene. The CDR3 is 14 amino acids.

To note about this clone: With only one base between it and a far larger clone, this is likely a read error. The V call is TRBV25-1, the J call TRBJ1-1; 7 bases map to TRBD1. CDR1 is MGHDK and CDR2 is SYGVNS in the germline V gene. Trimming took 0 bases from V and 2 from J; bases not matched to a gene: 9. This CDR3 has 17 residues. CDR3 amino acids: CASSEYSQGGENTEAFF. The CDR3 DNA sequence: TGTGCCAGCAGTGAATATTCCCAGGGGGGGGAAAACACTGAAGCTTTCTTT.

The J gene is TRBJ1-2, the V gene TRBV29-1; D remains ambiguous. Germline assignment: CDR1 SQVTM and CDR2 ANQGSEA. The CDR3 spans 12 residues. V was clipped by 7 bases and J by 0 bases, with 9 bases between them. CDR3 amino acids: CSELRANYGYTF. The CDR3 nucleotides read TGCAGCGAGCTGCGAGCTAACTATGGCTACACCTTC.

V usage is TRBV15 and J usage is TRBJ2-5; 8 bases line up with TRBD2. CDR3 size: 13 residues. V dropped 1 base and J dropped 8; count of bases not matched to a gene: 3. CDR1 is LNHNV, CDR2 YYDKDF, per germline (reference sequence). The CDR3 loop is CATSRGLAQTQYF. In nucleotides, the CDR3 is TGTGCCACCAGCAGAGGACTAGCGCAAACCCAGTACTTC.

This chain joins TRBV5-1 and TRBJ2-5, with D hard to call. CDR1 is SGHRS and CDR2 is YFSETQ in the germline V gene. The CDR3 sequence is 16 residues long. Trimming shortened V by 4 bases and J by 1 base, and 17 bases separated the two germline ends. The CDR3 DNA reads as TGCGCCAGCAGCCAGAGTGGCGGTTTAGGCCAAGAGACCCAGTACTTC. It encodes CASSQSGGLGQETQYF.

This clone was recorded only once. The genes are TRBV16 and TRBJ2-7; D might be TRBD2 (6 bases). V gave up 4 bases and J gave up 1 base, with 11 bases separating them. CDR1 is KGHSY and CDR2 is FQNENV in the germline V gene. This CDR3 spans 14 amino acids. The CDR3 loop is CASSRTRESYEQYF. For the CDR3, the DNA is TGTGCCAGCAGCCGCACTCGGGAGTCCTACGAGCAGTACTTC.

The genes are TRBV7-6 and TRBJ2-5; D not resolved. The CDR3 consists of 12 residues. Germline assignment: CDR1 SGHVS and CDR2 FNYEAQ. V lost 8 bases, J lost 1 base, and 8 bases lay in between. The CDR3: CASGRPQETQYF. For the CDR3, the DNA is TGTGCCAGCGGAAGACCCCAAGAGACCCAGTACTTC.

This chain links TRBV7-2 with TRBJ2-3, with unresolved D. There are 14 residues in the CDR3. Germline CDR1 reads SGHTA; CDR2 reads FQGNSA. V lost 7 bases, J lost 3 bases, and 14 bases lay in between. The chain's CDR3 is CASTGVGRTDTQYF. The CDR3 DNA follows: TGTGCCAGCACCGGAGTGGGCAGAACAGATACGCAGTATTTT.

The rearrangement links TRBV5-1 to TRBJ1-2, with unresolved D. Trimming shortened V by 0 bases and J by 8 bases, and 8 bases separated the two germline ends. Per germline, CDR1 SGHRS and CDR2 YFSETQ. The CDR3 is 12 residues long. CDR3: CASSLEFRGYTF. The CDR3 region has the DNA TGCGCCAGCAGCTTGGAGTTCAGGGGCTACACCTTC.

This rearrangement joins TRBV11-3 to TRBJ2-1; D ambiguous. There are 15 residues in the CDR3. Per germline, CDR1 SGHNT and CDR2 YENEEA. The ends were cut back, 4 bases at V and 0 bases at J, with 10 bases in the middle. The CDR3, as DNA: TGTGCCAGCAGCTCCGGGTCGAGCTCCTACAATGAGCAGTTCTTC. As protein: CASSSGSSSYNEQFF.

This clone was observed at least ten times. V gene TRBV13 combines with J gene TRBJ1-5; D is unresolved. This CDR3 has 15 amino acids. The germline gives CDR1 PRHDT, CDR2 FYEKMQ (reference sequence). The V gene lost 5 bases and the J gene lost 6 bases, with 17 bases spanning the gap. The CDR3 sequence is CASSRGGRGSQPQHF. For the CDR3, the DNA is TGTGCCAGCAGCCGCGGAGGACGGGGATCTCAGCCCCAGCATTTT.

The gene calls are TRBV7-2 and TRBJ2-7, with no clear D. This CDR3 contains 14 residues. In germline, CDR1 is SGHTA, CDR2 FQGNSA. V shed 0 bases and J shed 4 bases, with 10 bases lying between them. The CDR3 DNA is TGTGCCAGCAGCTTAGCGCTGGGCGAGTACGAGCAGTACTTC. It codes for CASSLALGEYEQYF.

The chain uses TRBV15 and TRBJ1-6, with TRBD1 identical over 9 bases. The germline V gene encodes CDR1 LNHNV and CDR2 YYDKDF (reference sequence). V was clipped by 8 bases and J by 9 bases; unmatched bases: 14. The CDR3 runs to 16 residues. The CDR3 nucleotides are TGTGCCACCCGCCCCGGGACAGGGTACGGCAGTTCACCCCTCCACTTT. It codes for CATRPGTGYGSSPLHF.

The chain recombines TRBV27 with TRBJ2-7; D call uncertain. The germline V and J ends were trimmed by 0 bases and 3 bases, with 12 bases remaining between them. The CDR3 length is 15 residues. Per germline, CDR1 MNHEY and CDR2 SMNVEV (reference sequence). As DNA, the CDR3 is TGTGCCAGCAGTTTATCCTTAGACATATACTACGAGCAGTACTTC. It is translated as CASSLSLDIYYEQYF.

The gene calls are TRBV6-5 and TRBJ2-1, with D uncertain. Trimming stripped 0 bases from V and 9 bases from J, with 6 bases between. Germline V CDR1 and CDR2: MNHEY, SVGAGI. The CDR3 runs to 12 residues. The CDR3: CASSYSGIEQFF. As DNA, the CDR3 is TGTGCCAGCAGTTACTCGGGTATTGAGCAGTTCTTC.

This clone was picked up a small number of times. The chain employs TRBV7-2 and TRBJ2-3; 7 bases match TRBD2. The CDR3 totals 16 residues. Per germline, CDR1 SGHTA and CDR2 FQGNSA. The ends lost 1 base at V and 1 base at J; junction bases unmatched: 5. CDR3 amino acids: CASSLGLASGTDTQYF. The CDR3 bases are TGTGCCAGCAGCTTAGGACTAGCCTCGGGCACAGATACGCAGTATTTT.

This clone was observed a handful of times. This chain uses TRBV29-1 with TRBJ2-1; no definite D call. The CDR3 runs 13 residues. V was cut by 5 bases and J by 2 bases, with 10 bases left in between. Germline V gene sequence: CDR1 SQVTM, CDR2 ANQGSEA. The CDR3 loop reads CSVSRVAYNEQFF. Here the CDR3 DNA reads TGCAGCGTTTCTAGGGTGGCCTACAATGAGCAGTTCTTC.

This chain connects TRBV28 to TRBJ2-7; 10 positions match TRBD2. The germline CDR1 and CDR2 sequences are MDHEN and SYDVKM. The CDR3 has 15 residues. V lost 5 bases and J lost 2; bases outside the gene matches: 6. The CDR3 spells CASSGTSEGTYEQYF. The CDR3 DNA reads TGTGCCAGCAGTGGGACTAGCGAGGGGACCTACGAGCAGTACTTC.

The chain combines TRBV19 with TRBJ1-2, with 7 positions matching TRBD1. Per the germline V gene, CDR1 is LNHDA and CDR2 is SQIVND (reference sequence). Trimming took 5 bases from V and 6 from J; bases not matched to a gene: 6. The CDR3 covers 13 residues. CDR3 sequence (DNA): TGTGCCAGTAGTCCCGCGACAGGGAATGGCTACACCTTC. Encoded protein: CASSPATGNGYTF.

This clone was recorded many times. The chain is built from TRBV7-9 and TRBJ1-2; 10 bases are shared with TRBD1. The V and J ends lost 5 bases and 8 bases, in that order; junction bases with no gene match: 5. Germline V gene data show CDR1 as SEHNR and CDR2 as FQNEAQ (reference sequence). The CDR3 has 13 residues. The DNA for the CDR3 is TGTGCCAGCAGCCCCGACAGGGGGCGAGGCTACACCTTC. It translates to CASSPDRGRGYTF.

The chain recombines TRBV7-2 with TRBJ2-3; tentatively, D is TRBD2 (5 bases). Looked up from germline, CDR1 is SGHTA and CDR2 is FQGNSA. The V gene lost 6 bases and the J gene lost 3 bases, with 10 bases spanning the gap. The CDR3 contains 13 residues. The CDR3 nucleotides read TGTGCCAGCAGGAGAACTAGGACAGATACGCAGTATTTT. Translating it yields CASRRTRTDTQYF.

The chain employs TRBV30 and TRBJ2-5, with D possibly matching TRBD1 (6 bases). Judging by the DNA end, TRBJ2-7 fits better; the J call may be wrong. Germline loops: CDR1 GTSNPN, CDR2 SVGIG (reference sequence). The CDR3 is 14 amino acids. CDR3 nucleotides: TGTGCCTGGAGTGTGGGCAGGGGTACCTACGAGCAGTACTTC. This codes for CAWSVGRGTYEQYF.

V gene TRBV5-6 combines with J gene TRBJ2-1, with 7 bases lining up with TRBD2. J was trimmed by 7 bases and V by 0 bases; bases with no gene match: 7. CDR1 is SGHDT, CDR2 YYEEEE, per germline. The CDR3 is made up of 15 amino acids. CDR3 region: CASSLGLAEENEQFF. In nucleotides, the CDR3 is TGTGCCAGCAGCTTGGGGCTAGCGGAAGAGAATGAGCAGTTCTTC. The variable domain in full, completed from reference TRBV5-6 and TRBJ2-1, reads DAGVTQSPTHLIKTRGQQVTLRCSPKSGHDTVSWYQQALGQGPQFIFQYYEEEERQRGNFPDRFSGHQFPNYSSELNVNALLLGDSALYLCASSLGLAEENEQFFGPGTRLTVL.